The 10 T cell receptor beta chains reported below all come from one sample, sequenced in a study of blood T cell repertoires in COVID-19 (TCRdb year 2020). Library generation was performed with the immunoSEQ multiplex PCR assay. TCRdb retrieved this table from immuneACCESS and kept in-frame rearrangements only. Not all clones are present; in checked studies, unresolved V genes account for under half, and no reason is known for the remainder. The sample table records 390,000 or so clones; 75% to 90% of these occur just once. More than 0.8% of the sample belongs to the ten largest clones. Material for sequencing was PBMCs or T cells enriched from blood (not recorded which). These receptor sequences come from a man in his late teens or twenties who had recovered from COVID-19.

The rearrangement uses TRBV7-9 and TRBJ2-7; the D is unclear. This CDR3 is built from 12 residues. The germline V gene has CDR1 SEHNR and CDR2 FQNEAQ (reference sequence). Trimming cost V 1 base and J 7 bases, with 8 bases left between them. The CDR3 protein is CASSLEAAEQYF. For the CDR3, the DNA is TGTGCCAGCAGCTTAGAAGCCGCTGAGCAGTACTTC.

The table lists this clone with a count of one. This chain uses TRBV7-9 with TRBJ2-1; maybe TRBD2 (5 bases). V lost 0 bases and J 5 bases, leaving 8 bases between the germline ends. Looked up from germline, CDR1 is SEHNR and CDR2 is FQNEAQ (reference sequence). This CDR3 has 14 amino acids. CDR3 coding DNA: TGTGCCAGCAGCTTAGCGGCCGGGGACAATGAGCAGTTCTTC. Translation gives CASSLAAGDNEQFF. Using reference TRBV7-9 and TRBJ2-1 for the parts outside the CDR3, the full variable domain is DTGVSQNPRHKITKRGQNVTFRCDPISEHNRLYWYRQTLGQGPEFLTYFQNEAQLEKSRLLSDRFSAERPKGSFSTLEIQRTEQGDSAMYLCASSLAAGDNEQFFGPGTRLTVL.

The chain links TRBV6-5 to TRBJ2-5; D possibly corresponds to TRBD1 (5 bases). V dropped 0 bases and J dropped 5 bases, with 16 bases sitting between them. Germline CDR1 is MNHEY and CDR2 is SVGAGI. The CDR3 covers 16 residues. The CDR3 coding sequence is TGTGCCAGCAGTTACTCGATGGGGCTATCCTCGGAGACCCAGTACTTC. Protein sequence: CASSYSMGLSSETQYF.

This clone has more than one count but fewer than ten. This chain connects TRBV7-3 to TRBJ1-2; 7 bases are a match to TRBD1. Trimming took 5 bases from V and 11 from J; bases not matched to a gene: 8. This CDR3 is built from 12 residues. CDR1 and CDR2 (germline): SGHTA, FQGTGA. CDR3 sequence (DNA): TGTGCCAGCAGCGACCGGGACAGTCCTTACACCTTC. Its translation is CASSDRDSPYTF.

The chain carries TRBV28 and TRBJ1-1; TRBD1 is a possible D gene (5 bases). The ends were cut back, 4 bases at V and 0 bases at J, with 9 bases in the middle. Germline lookup yields CDR1 MDHEN and CDR2 SYDVKM. The CDR3 totals 14 residues. The CDR3 is CASSSPGMNTEAFF. DNA for the CDR3: TGTGCCAGCAGTTCACCAGGGATGAACACTGAAGCTTTCTTT.

The chain employs TRBV14 and TRBJ1-6; tentative D call: TRBD1 (6 bases). From germline, CDR1 is SGHDN and CDR2 FVKESK. This CDR3 comprises 20 residues. Trimming took 3 bases from V and 10 from J, leaving 31 bases between them. In DNA form, the CDR3 reads TGTGCCAGCAGCCAGCGAAACAGGGCAATCAGGCGACTTTTGTGGTCACCCCTCCACTTT. Translated: CASSQRNRAIRRLLWSPLHF.

The chain recombines TRBV5-4 with TRBJ2-2; 7 nucleotides line up with TRBD2. CDR1 SGHNT and CDR2 YYREEE come from the germline V gene (reference sequence). Unmatched junction bases numbered 5, after V lost 5 bases and J lost 4 bases. There are 14 residues in the CDR3. CDR3 nucleotide sequence: TGTGCCAGCAGGAGCCCGGGAGGCACCGGGGAGCTGTTTTTT. It specifies CASRSPGGTGELFF.

This chain joins TRBV7-2 and TRBJ1-1; no clear D. CDR1 and CDR2 from the germline V gene are SGHTA and FQGNSA. The CDR3 consists of 14 residues. V gave up 3 bases and J gave up 4 bases, with 12 bases separating them. The CDR3 loop is CASSFETSRTEAFF. The CDR3 coding sequence is TGTGCCAGCAGCTTTGAAACCTCGCGCACTGAAGCTTTCTTT. The complete variable domain, with remaining parts taken from reference TRBV7-2 and TRBJ1-1, reads GAGVSQSPSNKVTEKGKDVELRCDPISGHTALYWYRQSLGQGLEFLIYFQGNSAPDKSGLPSDRFSAERTGGSVSTLTIQRTQQEDSAVYLCASSFETSRTEAFFGQGTRLTVV.

V and J are TRBV9 and TRBJ2-4; 10 positions match TRBD1. There are 17 residues in the CDR3. From germline, CDR1 is SGDLS and CDR2 YYNGEE. Trimming at V came to 4 bases and at J to 5 bases, leaving 12 bases not matched to a gene. The CDR3 loop reads CASSSSGTGAKENIQYF. As DNA, the CDR3 is TGTGCCAGCAGCTCCTCCGGGACAGGGGCTAAAGAAAACATTCAGTACTTC.

The chain employs TRBV6-5 and TRBJ2-3, with a tentative D call TRBD1 (5 bases). Germline V gene sequence: CDR1 MNHEY, CDR2 SVGAGI. The V gene lost 0 bases and the J gene lost 3 bases, with 10 bases spanning the gap. The CDR3 spans 15 residues. CDR3 protein: CASSYSYRTTDTQYF. DNA of the CDR3: TGTGCCAGCAGTTACTCGTATCGGACAACAGATACGCAGTATTTT.